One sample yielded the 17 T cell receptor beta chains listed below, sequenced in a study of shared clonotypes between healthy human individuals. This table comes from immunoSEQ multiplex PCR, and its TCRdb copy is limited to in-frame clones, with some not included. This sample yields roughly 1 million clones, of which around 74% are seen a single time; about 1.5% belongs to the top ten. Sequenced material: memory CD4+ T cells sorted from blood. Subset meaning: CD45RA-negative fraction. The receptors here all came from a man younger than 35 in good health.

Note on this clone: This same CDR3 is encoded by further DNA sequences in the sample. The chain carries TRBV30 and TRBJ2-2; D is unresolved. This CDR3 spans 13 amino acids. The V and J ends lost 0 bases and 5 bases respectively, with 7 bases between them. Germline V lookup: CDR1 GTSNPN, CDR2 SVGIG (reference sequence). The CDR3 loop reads CAWSVRVTGELFF. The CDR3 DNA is TGTGCCTGGAGTGTAAGAGTTACCGGGGAGCTGTTTTTT.

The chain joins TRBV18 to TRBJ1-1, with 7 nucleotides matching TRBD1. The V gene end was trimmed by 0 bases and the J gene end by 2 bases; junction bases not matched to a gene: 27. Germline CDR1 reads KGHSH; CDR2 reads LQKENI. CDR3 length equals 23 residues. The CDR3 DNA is TGTGCCAGCTCACCACCGATCGTGGGCAGGGTTATAGAGCCGGGGACAGATAACACTGAAGCTTTCTTT. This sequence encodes CASSPPIVGRVIEPGTDNTEAFF.

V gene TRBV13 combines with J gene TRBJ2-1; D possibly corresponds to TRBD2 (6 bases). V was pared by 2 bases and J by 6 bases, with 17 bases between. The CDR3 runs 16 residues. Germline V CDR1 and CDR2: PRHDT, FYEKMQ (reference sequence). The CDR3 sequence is CASSLPFREPGNEQFF. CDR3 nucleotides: TGTGCCAGCAGCTTACCCTTCCGGGAGCCGGGCAATGAGCAGTTCTTC.

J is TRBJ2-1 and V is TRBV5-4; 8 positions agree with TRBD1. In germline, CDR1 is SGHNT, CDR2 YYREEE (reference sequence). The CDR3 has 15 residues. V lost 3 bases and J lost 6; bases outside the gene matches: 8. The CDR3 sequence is CASSSLGQGPNEQFF. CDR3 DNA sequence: TGTGCCAGCAGCTCACTCGGACAGGGCCCCAATGAGCAGTTCTTC.

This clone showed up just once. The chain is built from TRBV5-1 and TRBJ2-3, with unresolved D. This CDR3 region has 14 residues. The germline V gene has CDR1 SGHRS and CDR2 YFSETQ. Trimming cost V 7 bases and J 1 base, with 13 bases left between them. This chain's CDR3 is CASGPGLGTDTQYF. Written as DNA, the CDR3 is TGCGCCAGCGGCCCTGGCTTGGGCACAGATACGCAGTATTTT.

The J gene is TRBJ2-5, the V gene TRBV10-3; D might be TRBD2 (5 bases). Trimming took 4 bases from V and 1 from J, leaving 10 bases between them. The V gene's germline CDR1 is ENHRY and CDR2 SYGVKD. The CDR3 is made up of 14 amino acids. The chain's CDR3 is CAISGTGSQETQYF. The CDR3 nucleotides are TGTGCCATCAGTGGGACGGGGAGCCAAGAGACCCAGTACTTC.

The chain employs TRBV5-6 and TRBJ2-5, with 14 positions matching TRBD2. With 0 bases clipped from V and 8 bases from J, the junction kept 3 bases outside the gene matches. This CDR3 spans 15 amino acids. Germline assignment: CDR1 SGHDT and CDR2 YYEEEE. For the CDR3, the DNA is TGTGCCAGCAGCTTGGAAGGGACTAGCGGGGGAACCCAGTACTTC. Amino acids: CASSLEGTSGGTQYF.

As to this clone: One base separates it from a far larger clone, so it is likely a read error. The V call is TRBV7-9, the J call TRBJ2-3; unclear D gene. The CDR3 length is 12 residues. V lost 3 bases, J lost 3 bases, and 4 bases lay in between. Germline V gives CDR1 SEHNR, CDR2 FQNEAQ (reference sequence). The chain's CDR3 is CASSLKTDTQYF. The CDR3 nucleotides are TGTGCCAGCAGCTTGAAGACAGATACGCAGTATTTT.

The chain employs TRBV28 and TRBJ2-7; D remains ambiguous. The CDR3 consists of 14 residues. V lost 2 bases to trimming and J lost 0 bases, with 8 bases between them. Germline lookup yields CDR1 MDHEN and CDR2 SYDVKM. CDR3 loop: CASSLSLTSYEQYF. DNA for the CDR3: TGTGCCAGCAGTTTAAGCCTCACCTCCTACGAGCAGTACTTC.

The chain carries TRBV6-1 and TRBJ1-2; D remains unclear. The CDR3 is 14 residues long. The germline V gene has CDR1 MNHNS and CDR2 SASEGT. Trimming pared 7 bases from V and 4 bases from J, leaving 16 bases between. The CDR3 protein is CASNPSAGGYGYTF. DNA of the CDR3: TGTGCCAGCAACCCGAGCGCTGGCGGCTATGGCTACACCTTC.

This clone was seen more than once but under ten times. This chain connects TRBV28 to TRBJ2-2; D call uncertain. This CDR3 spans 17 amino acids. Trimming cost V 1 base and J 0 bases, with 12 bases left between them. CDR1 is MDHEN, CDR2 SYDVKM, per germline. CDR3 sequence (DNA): TGTGCCAGCAGTTTATTTGGTCAGGCGTCGAACACCGGGGAGCTGTTTTTT. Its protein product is CASSLFGQASNTGELFF.

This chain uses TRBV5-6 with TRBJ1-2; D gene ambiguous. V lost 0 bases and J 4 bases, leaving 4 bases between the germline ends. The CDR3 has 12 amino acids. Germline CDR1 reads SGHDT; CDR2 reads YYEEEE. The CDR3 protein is CASSLDPYGYTF. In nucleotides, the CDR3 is TGTGCCAGCAGCTTGGATCCCTATGGCTACACCTTC. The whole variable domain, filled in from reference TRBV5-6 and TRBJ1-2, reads DAGVTQSPTHLIKTRGQQVTLRCSPKSGHDTVSWYQQALGQGPQFIFQYYEEEERQRGNFPDRFSGHQFPNYSSELNVNALLLGDSALYLCASSLDPYGYTFGSGTRLTVV.

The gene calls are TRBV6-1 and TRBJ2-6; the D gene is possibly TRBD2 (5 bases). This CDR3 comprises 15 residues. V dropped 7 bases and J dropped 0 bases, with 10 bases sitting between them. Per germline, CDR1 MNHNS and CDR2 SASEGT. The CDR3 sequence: CASTEGSSGANVLTF. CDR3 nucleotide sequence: TGTGCCAGCACCGAAGGGAGCTCTGGGGCCAACGTCCTGACTTTC.

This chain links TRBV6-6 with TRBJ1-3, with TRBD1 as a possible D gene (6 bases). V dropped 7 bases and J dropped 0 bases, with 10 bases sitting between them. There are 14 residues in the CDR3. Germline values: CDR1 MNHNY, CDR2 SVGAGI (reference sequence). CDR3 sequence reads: CASTKQGSGNTIYF. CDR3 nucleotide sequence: TGTGCCAGCACCAAACAGGGCTCTGGAAACACCATATATTTT.

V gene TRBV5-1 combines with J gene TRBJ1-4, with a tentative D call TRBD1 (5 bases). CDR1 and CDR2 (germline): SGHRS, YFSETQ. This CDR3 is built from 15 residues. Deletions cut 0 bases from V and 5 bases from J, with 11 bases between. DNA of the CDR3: TGCGCCAGCAGCTTGGTATCAGGGCGAAATGAAAAACTGTTTTTT. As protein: CASSLVSGRNEKLFF.

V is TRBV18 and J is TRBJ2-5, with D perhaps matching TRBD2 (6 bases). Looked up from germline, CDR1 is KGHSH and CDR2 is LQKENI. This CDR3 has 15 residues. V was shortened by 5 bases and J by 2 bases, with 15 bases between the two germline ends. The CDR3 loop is CASSGSSGLQETQYF. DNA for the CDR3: TGTGCCAGCTCAGGGTCAAGCGGGCTTCAAGAGACCCAGTACTTC.

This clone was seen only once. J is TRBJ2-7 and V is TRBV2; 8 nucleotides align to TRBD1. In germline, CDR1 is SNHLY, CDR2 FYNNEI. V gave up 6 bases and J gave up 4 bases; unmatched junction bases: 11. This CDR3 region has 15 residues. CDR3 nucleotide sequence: TGTGCCAGCAGCGCCTCATCAGGGGGCTGGTACGAGCAGTACTTC. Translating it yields CASSASSGGWYEQYF.